The T cell receptor (beta chain) under discussion was sequenced for a study of T cell changes during pregnancy in multiple sclerosis. The CDR3 is 13 amino acids. Germline V CDR1 and CDR2: LNHNV, YYDKDF (reference sequence). Trimming at V came to 8 bases and at J to 5 bases, leaving 6 bases not matched to a gene. Sequenced by immunoSEQ multiplex PCR; TCRdb stores in-frame clones only, minus some. Among roughly 100,000 clones listed, about nine tenths were seen once. The V call is TRBV15, the J call TRBJ2-5, with 9 bases aligning to TRBD2. Sequenced here: peripheral blood, sampled in the second trimester of pregnancy. This clonotype originated in a female donor in good health, enrolled as a control in a pregnancy study. CDR3 amino acids: CATEERGAETQYF. The CDR3 DNA follows: TGTGCCACCGAGGAGCGGGGGGCCGAGACCCAGTACTTC. Together with reference TRBV15 and TRBJ2-5, the CDR3 gives the full variable domain: DAMVIQNPRYQVTQFGKPVTLSCSQTLNHNVMYWYQQKSSQAPKLLFHYYDKDFNNEADTPDNFQSRRPNTSFCFLDIRSPGLGDTAMYLCATEERGAETQYFGPGTRLLVL.